These T cell receptor beta chains were read from a single sample in a study of T cells in Graves' hyperthyroidism and ophthalmopathy. TCRdb reprocessed the multiplex PCR reads via MiXCR and lists one record per CDR3 protein. The sample yields about 350,000 distinct CDR3 sequences, 15% to 20% seen once. Sequenced material: blood. All receptors derive from a woman between 35 and 50 years old with Graves' ophthalmopathy. CDR3s include the opening cysteine and the closing phenylalanine or tryptophan. Each record gives: J gene, D gene, V gene, clone size, CDR3 protein, CDR3 DNA. D genes are given only for firm matches. Clone size is not always given. Where it is, it says once, few, many or a class for expanded clones.

TRBJ2-2	TRBD2	TRBV5-1	many	CASSPGLAGANTGELFF	TGCGCCAGCAGCCCGGGACTAGCGGGGGCGAACACCGGGGAGCTGTTTTTT
TRBJ2-7	TRBD1	TRBV20-1	many	CSATTGTGIHEQYF	TGCAGTGCTACTACCGGGACAGGGATCCACGAGCAGTACTTC
TRBJ1-1	NA	TRBV12-5	many	CASVADGVNTEAFF	TGTGCTAGTGTCGCGGATGGCGTGAACACTGAAGCTTTCTTT
TRBJ1-5	NA	TRBV11-2	many	CASSPLTGRDQPQHF	TGTGCCAGCAGCCCCCTGACAGGCCGGGATCAGCCCCAGCATTTT
TRBJ1-1	NA	TRBV30	many	CAWNGLGTEAFF	TGTGCCTGGAACGGGTTAGGGACTGAAGCTTTCTTT
TRBJ2-7	NA	TRBV7-2	NA	CASSLGQYSYEQYF	TGTGCCAGCAGCTTAGGCCAGTACTCCTACGAGCAGTACTTC
TRBJ1-1	TRBD1	TRBV6-1	many	CASSDIQPGQKAFF	TGTGCCAGCAGTGACATTCAACCGGGACAGAAAGCTTTCTTT
TRBJ2-5	NA	TRBV12-3/TRBV12-4	many	CASSPRTRRVETQYF	TGTGCCAGCAGTCCCAGAACCCGGAGGGTAGAGACCCAGTACTTC
TRBJ1-5	NA	TRBV2	many	CASRDPSNQPQHF	TGTGCCAGTAGGGATCCTAGCAATCAGCCCCAGCATTTT
TRBJ2-7	TRBD1	TRBV27	many	CASSPDRGQTEQYF	TGTGCCAGCAGCCCGGACAGGGGGCAGACCGAGCAGTACTTC
TRBJ1-2	NA	TRBV6-1	many	CASKVYGYTF	TGTGCCAGCAAGGTTTACGGCTACACCTTC
TRBJ1-1	TRBD1	TRBV12-3/TRBV12-4	NA	CASRAGGGTEAFF	TGTGCCAGCAGAGCAGGGGGAGGCACTGAAGCTTTCTTT
TRBJ1-1	NA	TRBV5-1	many	CASSLRQEVTEAFF	TGCGCCAGCAGCCTGCGACAGGAGGTAACTGAAGCTTTCTTT
TRBJ2-5	NA	TRBV19	many	CASSWGHSQETQYF	TGTGCCAGTAGTTGGGGACACTCCCAAGAGACCCAGTACTTC
TRBJ2-3	TRBD2	TRBV29-1	NA	CGLAGVPDTQYF	TGCGGGCTAGCGGGAGTCCCAGATACGCAGTATTTT
TRBJ1-2	NA	TRBV2	NA	CASSVRTDSYGYTF	TGTGCCAGCAGTGTGAGGACGGACTCCTATGGCTACACCTTC
TRBJ1-2	TRBD1	TRBV28	many	CASSPGGSRGNYGYTF	TGTGCCAGCAGTCCAGGGGGGTCACGAGGGAACTATGGCTACACCTTC
TRBJ1-1	NA	TRBV7-3	NA	CASSMGPNTEAFF	TGTGCCAGCAGCATGGGACCGAACACTGAAGCTTTCTTT
TRBJ2-7	NA	TRBV7-9	many	CASSLVETPYEQYF	TGTGCCAGCAGCTTAGTTGAGACACCTTACGAGCAGTACTTC
TRBJ2-7	TRBD2	TRBV12-3/TRBV12-4	NA	CASSFGTSGMVSYEQYF	TGTGCCAGCAGTTTCGGGACTAGCGGGATGGTTTCCTACGAGCAGTACTTC
TRBJ2-2	TRBD2	TRBV12-3/TRBV12-4	many	CASSSQAGADTGELFF	TGTGCCAGCAGTTCCCAAGCGGGAGCAGACACCGGGGAGCTGTTTTTT
TRBJ2-3	NA	TRBV6-2/TRBV6-3	many	CASSYQLGTQYF	TGTGCCAGCAGTTACCAGCTAGGTACGCAGTATTTT
TRBJ2-5	NA	TRBV7-8	many	CASRRNRVPRTQETQYF	TGTGCCAGCAGGCGAAACAGGGTCCCACGCACCCAAGAGACCCAGTACTTC
TRBJ1-2	TRBD1	TRBV28	NA	CASSSTGLGQLYGYTF	TGTGCCAGCAGCTCGACAGGGTTGGGCCAGCTCTATGGCTACACCTTC
TRBJ1-3	NA	TRBV6-2/TRBV6-3	NA	CASSYEGAGNTIYF	TGTGCCAGCAGTTACGAGGGAGCCGGAAACACCATATATTTT